The sequence of this T cell receptor (beta chain) was determined in a study of blood T cells in healthy people across ages. Findings and caveats of the study: The study could not conclusively compare naive and antigen-experienced cells, given its unsorted PBMCs. Comparison with aged donors showed that long-lived donors had more naive CD4+ cells and higher diversity.

Approximately 10 milliliters was the volume of peripheral blood drawn from each donor. A second PCR of about 7 to 12 cycles used a sample-barcoded 5' primer and a J-beta primer mix. Every single cDNA molecule received a tag from a template-switch adaptor with 12 random nucleotides. TCRdb processed the 5' RACE reads anew with MiXCR; each CDR3 protein has one entry. The sample records around 1,500,000 distinct CDR3 sequences, about 43% being singletons. Remarks on this clonotype: The antigen remains unidentified.

The sequenced sample consisted of blood. The source is a woman aged 18-35 years in good health.

CDR3 protein: CASSPGLATRSSYNEQYF. The CDR3 nucleotides are TGTGCCAGCAGTCCGGGACTAGCGACCCGGAGCTCCTACAATGAGCAGTACTTC. The chain carries TRBV12-3 or TRBV12-4 and TRBJ2-7; 10 bases are a match to TRBD2. Germline trimming cut 5 bases from V and 7 bases from J; bases unmatched to any gene: 20. The CDR3 has 18 residues.